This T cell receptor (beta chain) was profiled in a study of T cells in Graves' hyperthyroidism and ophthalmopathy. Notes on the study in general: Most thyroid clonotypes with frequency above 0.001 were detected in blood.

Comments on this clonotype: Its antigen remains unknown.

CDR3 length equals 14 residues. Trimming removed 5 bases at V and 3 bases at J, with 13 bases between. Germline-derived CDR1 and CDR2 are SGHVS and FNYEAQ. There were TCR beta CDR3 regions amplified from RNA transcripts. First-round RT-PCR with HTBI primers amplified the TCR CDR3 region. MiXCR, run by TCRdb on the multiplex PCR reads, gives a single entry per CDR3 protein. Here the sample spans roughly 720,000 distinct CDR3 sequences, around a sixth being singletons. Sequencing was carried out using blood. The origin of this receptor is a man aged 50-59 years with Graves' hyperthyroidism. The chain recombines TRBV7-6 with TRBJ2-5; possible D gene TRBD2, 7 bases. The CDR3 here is CASSATGREETQYF. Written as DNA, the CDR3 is TGTGCCAGCAGCGCAACAGGGAGGGAAGAGACCCAGTACTTC.